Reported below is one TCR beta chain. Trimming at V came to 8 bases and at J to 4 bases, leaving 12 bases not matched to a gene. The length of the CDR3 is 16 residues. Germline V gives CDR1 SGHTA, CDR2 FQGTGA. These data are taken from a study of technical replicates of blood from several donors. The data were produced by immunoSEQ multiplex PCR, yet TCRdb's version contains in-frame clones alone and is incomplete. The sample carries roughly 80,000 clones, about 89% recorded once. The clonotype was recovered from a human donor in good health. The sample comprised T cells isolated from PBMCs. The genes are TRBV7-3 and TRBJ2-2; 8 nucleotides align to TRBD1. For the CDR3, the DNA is TGTGCCAGCGGGGTTCTAGGACAGGGAGGCACCGGGGAGCTGTTTTTT. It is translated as CASGVLGQGGTGELFF.